This T cell receptor (beta chain) was captured by sequencing in a study of shared clonotypes between healthy human individuals. Of note for this clone: Its antigen is currently unknown.

The germline gives CDR1 SNHLY, CDR2 FYNNEI. There are 15 residues in the CDR3. V dropped 1 base and J dropped 0; count of bases not matched to a gene: 3. Profiled with immunoSEQ multiplex PCR; TCRdb holds only in-frame clones, not every one. The repertoire holds fewer than 650,000 clones, with roughly 72% as singletons. Study-wide points: An effect of sequencing depth on clonotype sharing among donors was expected.

The clonotype was recovered from a woman aged 40 to 55 in good health. Some clones in this sample may be carry-over from other donors' samples. The chain uses TRBV2 and TRBJ2-7; 7 positions match TRBD2. Material: PBMCs. The CDR3 protein is CASSEGGGSSYEQYF. The DNA of the CDR3 is TGTGCCAGCAGTGAAGGGGGCGGGAGCTCCTACGAGCAGTACTTC.